These T cell receptor beta chains were read from a single sample in a study of OX40 agonist ivuxolimab in advanced cancers. The protocol was immunoSEQ multiplex PCR, while the TCRdb copy is restricted to in-frame clones and leaves out a portion. The sample records fewer than 40,000 clones, 70% to 80% being singletons. The sequencing used CD4+ or CD8+ T cells sorted from blood, collected in a trial of the OX40 agonist ivuxolimab. These receptors all stem from an adult with an advanced solid tumor such as melanoma, head and neck, liver or kidney cancer. CDR3s include the opening cysteine and the closing phenylalanine or tryptophan. A D gene is named only where the DNA matches it firmly. Rows may omit the clone size; those that give it use once, few, many or a size class.

TRBV19	.	TRBJ1-5	few	16	CASSPRGASSNQPQHF	TGTGCCAGTAGCCCTCGGGGGGCTAGTAGCAATCAGCCCCAGCATTTT
TRBV19	.	TRBJ1-5	few	15	CASNTQLYSNQPQHF	TGTGCCAGTAACACGCAACTGTATAGCAATCAGCCCCAGCATTTT
TRBV13	TRBD1	TRBJ1-4	.	18	CASSLRNRDRDANEKLFF	TGTGCCAGCAGCTTACGAAACCGGGACAGGGATGCTAATGAAAAACTGTTTTTT
TRBV14	TRBD2	TRBJ2-7	.	12	CASSQLAGEQYF	TGTGCCAGCAGCCAATTAGCGGGAGAGCAGTACTTC
TRBV15	TRBD1	TRBJ1-4	.	15	CATSFDRGLSEKLFF	TGTGCCACCAGCTTCGACAGGGGATTAAGTGAAAAACTGTTTTTT
TRBV7-2	TRBD2	TRBJ2-1	.	15	CASSTSSGSYNEQFF	TGTGCCAGCAGCACATCTAGCGGATCCTACAATGAGCAGTTCTTC
TRBV7-2	TRBD2	TRBJ2-7	few	19	CASSLVAVGTSGTHYEQYF	TGTGCCAGCAGCTTAGTGGCGGTGGGGACTAGCGGGACCCACTACGAGCAGTACTTC
TRBV7-2	.	TRBJ1-1	.	16	CASSTRFEGPNTEAFF	TGTGCCAGCAGCACCCGATTCGAGGGCCCGAACACTGAAGCTTTCTTT
TRBV5-1	.	TRBJ1-4	.	16	CASSLSPSGSNEKLFF	TGCGCCAGCAGCTTGAGTCCGTCGGGGTCTAATGAAAAACTGTTTTTT
TRBV5-1	TRBD2	TRBJ2-7	.	14	CASSWAASGIEQYF	TGCGCCAGCAGCTGGGCGGCTAGCGGCATTGAGCAGTACTTC
TRBV30	TRBD1	TRBJ1-4	few	14	CAWSGQGAGEKLFF	TGTGCCTGGAGCGGACAGGGGGCGGGTGAAAAACTGTTTTTT
TRBV27	TRBD2	TRBJ2-1	.	15	CASSLWLAANNEQFF	TGTGCCAGCAGTTTATGGCTAGCGGCCAACAATGAGCAGTTCTTC
TRBV7-6	TRBD1	TRBJ2-1	few	15	CASSPLGTVWNEQFF	TGTGCCAGCAGCCCCCTGGGGACAGTCTGGAATGAGCAGTTCTTC
TRBV16	.	TRBJ1-5	.	13	CASSQSGYQPQHF	TGTGCCAGCAGCCAATCCGGTTATCAGCCCCAGCATTTT
TRBV10-3	.	TRBJ2-5	.	15	CAISDRAGDRETQYF	TGTGCCATCAGTGATCGGGCAGGGGATCGGGAGACCCAGTACTTC
TRBV7-3	TRBD1	TRBJ2-7	few	14	CASSIGQGSYEQYF	TGTGCCAGCAGCATCGGACAGGGTTCCTACGAGCAGTACTTC
TRBV7-2	TRBD2	TRBJ2-4	few	13	CASSPSGKDIQYF	TGTGCCAGCAGCCCTAGCGGTAAAGACATTCAGTACTTC
TRBV4-1	TRBD1	TRBJ2-7	.	14	CASSLRDRGREQYF	TGCGCCAGCAGCCTGCGGGACAGGGGGCGAGAGCAGTACTTC
TRBV2	TRBD2	TRBJ2-5	.	15	CASRSGTSGQETQYF	TGTGCCAGCAGATCGGGGACTAGCGGCCAAGAGACCCAGTACTTC
TRBV7-2	.	TRBJ1-3	.	15	CASSLKRSSGNTIYF	TGTGCCAGCAGCTTAAAAAGGAGCTCTGGAAACACCATATATTTT
TRBV20-1	.	TRBJ1-2	.	11	CRLGADYGYTF	TGCAGGCTCGGGGCGGACTATGGCTACACCTTC
TRBV30	TRBD2	TRBJ2-7	.	14	CAWSLGGFAYEQYF	TGTGCCTGGAGTCTGGGAGGGTTTGCCTACGAGCAGTACTTC
TRBV7-2	.	TRBJ1-1	few	14	CASSLRSRGTEAFF	TGTGCCAGCAGCCTAAGGTCCAGGGGCACTGAAGCTTTCTTT
TRBV5-6	TRBD1	TRBJ2-7	.	16	CASSRGRGQGSYEQYF	TGTGCCAGCAGCCGTGGACGGGGACAGGGTAGCTACGAGCAGTACTTC
TRBV19	TRBD1	TRBJ1-5	.	17	CASSPRTGGKGNQPQHF	TGTGCCAGTAGTCCAAGGACAGGGGGAAAGGGCAATCAGCCCCAGCATTTT
TRBV29-1	.	TRBJ1-5	.	13	CSVIGGVNQPQHF	TGCAGCGTTATTGGAGGGGTCAATCAGCCCCAGCATTTT
TRBV6-5	TRBD1	TRBJ2-2	.	16	CASSSTGTADAGELFF	TGTGCCAGCAGTTCTACCGGGACAGCAGATGCCGGGGAGCTGTTTTTT
TRBV5-1	.	TRBJ2-3	.	12	CASSVNRDTQYF	TGCGCCAGCAGCGTTAATAGAGATACGCAGTATTTT
TRBV5-4	TRBD1	TRBJ1-4	.	17	CASSPGQGALTNEKLFF	TGTGCCAGCAGCCCCGGACAGGGGGCGTTAACTAATGAAAAACTGTTTTTT
TRBV6-1	TRBD1	TRBJ2-7	.	15	CASSGSDRGYYEQYF	TGTGCCAGCAGTGGCTCGGACAGGGGGTATTACGAGCAGTACTTC
TRBV7-9	TRBD1	TRBJ2-3	.	14	CASSLGTGYDTQYF	TGTGCCAGCAGCCTAGGGACAGGGTATGATACGCAGTATTTT
TRBV6-1	.	TRBJ2-7	.	15	CASSEAERGLREQYF	TGTGCCAGCAGTGAAGCGGAGCGAGGACTACGCGAGCAGTACTTC
TRBV5-8	.	TRBJ2-1	.	15	CASSPLWSSYNEQFF	TGTGCCAGCAGCCCCCTCTGGAGCTCCTACAATGAGCAGTTCTTC
TRBV11-2	.	TRBJ1-2	medium-sized	12	CASGEGASGYTF	TGTGCCAGCGGAGAGGGTGCTAGCGGCTACACCTTC
TRBV7-6	TRBD2	TRBJ2-3	few	19	CASSSSSGTSGKGLDTQYF	TGTGCCAGCAGCTCATCCTCCGGGACTAGCGGCAAGGGGTTAGATACGCAGTATTTT
TRBV25-1	TRBD1	TRBJ1-1	.	11	CASSDRGRAFF	TGTGCCAGCTCGGACAGGGGGCGAGCTTTCTTT
TRBV15	TRBD1	TRBJ2-1	.	13	CATSKDRGWEQFF	TGTGCCACCAGCAAGGACAGGGGCTGGGAGCAGTTCTTC
TRBV28	.	TRBJ2-3	.	14	CASGRNPYPDTQYF	TGTGCCAGCGGCCGGAACCCTTACCCAGATACGCAGTATTTT
TRBV6-1	TRBD1	TRBJ1-1	.	15	CASSEGQGRDTEAFF	TGTGCCAGCAGTGAAGGACAGGGGCGGGACACTGAAGCTTTCTTT
TRBV4-3	TRBD2	TRBJ2-1	.	16	CASSQDKGLGRNEQFF	TGCGCCAGCAGCCAAGATAAAGGACTAGGGAGGAATGAGCAGTTCTTC
TRBV28	.	TRBJ2-7	.	11	CASSLVAEQYF	TGTGCCAGCAGTTTAGTGGCCGAGCAGTACTTC
TRBV10-2	.	TRBJ1-1	.	13	CASLGRANTEAFF	TGCGCCAGTTTGGGCAGGGCGAACACTGAAGCTTTCTTT
TRBV5-1	.	TRBJ2-5	few	15	CASSLRGAPSETQYF	TGCGCCAGCAGCTTGCGAGGGGCCCCAAGTGAGACCCAGTACTTC
TRBV10-3	TRBD1	TRBJ1-5	.	17	CAISAYTGTGGTQPQHF	TGTGCCATCAGTGCTTACACCGGGACAGGGGGAACTCAGCCCCAGCATTTT
TRBV6-5	.	TRBJ2-7	.	14	CASSLTGTSYEQYF	TGTGCCAGCAGCTTGACGGGAACCTCCTACGAGCAGTACTTC
TRBV19	TRBD1	TRBJ2-6	.	17	CASSRGQVLSGANVLTF	TGTGCCAGTAGTAGGGGACAGGTCCTCTCTGGGGCCAACGTCCTGACTTTC
TRBV28	.	TRBJ1-3	once	19	CATVGPSGSLGGSGNTIYF	TGTGCCACCGTCGGGCCGTCTGGATCACTCGGGGGCTCTGGAAACACCATATATTTT
TRBV28	.	TRBJ2-6	.	15	CASSSGEAGANVLTF	TGTGCCAGCAGTTCTGGTGAGGCTGGGGCCAACGTCCTGACTTTC
TRBV5-1	.	TRBJ2-2	few	15	CASSLDTPNTGELFF	TGCGCCAGCAGCTTGGACACGCCGAACACCGGGGAGCTGTTTTTT
TRBV9	.	TRBJ1-5	.	14	CASSAELTGQPQHF	TGTGCCAGCAGCGCCGAACTGACCGGTCAGCCCCAGCATTTT
TRBV18	.	TRBJ2-3	once	15	CASSPPTGEGDTQYF	TGTGCCAGCTCACCACCGACGGGAGAGGGAGATACGCAGTATTTT
TRBV19	.	TRBJ1-5	.	14	CASSDRQIAQPQHF	TGTGCCAGTAGTGACCGACAGATAGCTCAGCCCCAGCATTTT